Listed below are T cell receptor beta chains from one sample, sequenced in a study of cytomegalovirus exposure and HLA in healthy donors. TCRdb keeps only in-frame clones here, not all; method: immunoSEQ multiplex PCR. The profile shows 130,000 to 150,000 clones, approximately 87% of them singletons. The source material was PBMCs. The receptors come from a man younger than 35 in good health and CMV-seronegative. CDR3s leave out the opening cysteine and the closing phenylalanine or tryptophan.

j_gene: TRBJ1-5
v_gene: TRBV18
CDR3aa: ASSPIAGVDQPQH

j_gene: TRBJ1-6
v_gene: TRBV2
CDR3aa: ASSGQGASYNSPLH

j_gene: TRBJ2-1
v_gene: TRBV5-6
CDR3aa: ASSLGEFFNEQF

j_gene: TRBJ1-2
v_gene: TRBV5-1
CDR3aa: ASSPGQGTYGYT

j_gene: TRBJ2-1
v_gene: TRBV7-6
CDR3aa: ASSKGANEQF

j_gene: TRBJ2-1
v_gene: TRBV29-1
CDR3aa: SVEDRRRGGSPYNEQF

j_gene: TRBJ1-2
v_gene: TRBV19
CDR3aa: ASSIDVFAFSYGYT

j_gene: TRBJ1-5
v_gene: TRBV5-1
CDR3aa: ASSLGTGVGNQPQH

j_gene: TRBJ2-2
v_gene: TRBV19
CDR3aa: ASSIRPGGDTGELF

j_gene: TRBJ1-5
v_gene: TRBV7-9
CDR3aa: ASSSAGGRFSNQPQH

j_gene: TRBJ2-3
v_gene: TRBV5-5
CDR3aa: ASSTAGAGSSDTQY

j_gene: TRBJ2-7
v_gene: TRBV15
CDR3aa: ATSILAGASYEQY

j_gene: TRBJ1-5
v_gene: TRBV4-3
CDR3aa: ASSQDKRSNQPQH

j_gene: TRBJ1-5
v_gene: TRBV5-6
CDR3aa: ASSGGTANQPQH

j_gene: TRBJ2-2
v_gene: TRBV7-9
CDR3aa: ASRTRGAGELF

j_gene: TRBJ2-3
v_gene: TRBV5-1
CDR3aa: ASSSTPSSTDTQY

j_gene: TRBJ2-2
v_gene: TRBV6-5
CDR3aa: ASSYRGHTGELF

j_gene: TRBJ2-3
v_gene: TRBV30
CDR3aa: AWSVTGTDTQY

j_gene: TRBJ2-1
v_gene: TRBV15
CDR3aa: ATSREGGVGDEQF

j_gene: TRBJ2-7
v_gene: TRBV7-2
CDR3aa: ASSLGHSNPYEQY

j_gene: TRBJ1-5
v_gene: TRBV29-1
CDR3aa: SVDTGSNQPQH

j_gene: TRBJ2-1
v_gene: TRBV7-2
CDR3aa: ASSLGSGRAFNEQF

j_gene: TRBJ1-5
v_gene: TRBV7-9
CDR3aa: ASSLGSGNQPQH

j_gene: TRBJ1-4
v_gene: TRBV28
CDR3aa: ASSYPRTGANEKLF

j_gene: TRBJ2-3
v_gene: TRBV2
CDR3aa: ASSDISGGDTQY

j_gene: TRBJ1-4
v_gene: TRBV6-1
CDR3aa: ASSEGGVGEKLF

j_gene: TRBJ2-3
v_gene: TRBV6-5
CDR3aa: ASSYSRDTQY

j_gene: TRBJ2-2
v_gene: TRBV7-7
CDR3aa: ASSLETISNTGELF

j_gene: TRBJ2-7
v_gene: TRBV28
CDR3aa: ASRGALNEQY

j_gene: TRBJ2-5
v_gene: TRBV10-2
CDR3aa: ASRGLAGEGAIQETQY

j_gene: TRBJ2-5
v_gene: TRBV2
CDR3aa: ASSLRSGGATGGQY

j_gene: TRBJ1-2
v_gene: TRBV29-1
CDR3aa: SVAKQGDLGYT

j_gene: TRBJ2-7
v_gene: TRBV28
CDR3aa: ASSLYGLPTLSYEQY

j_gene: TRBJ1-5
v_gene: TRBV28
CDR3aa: ASSLGHRGQPQH

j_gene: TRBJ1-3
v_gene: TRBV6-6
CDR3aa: ANRERYSGNTIY

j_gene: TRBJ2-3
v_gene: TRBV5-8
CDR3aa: ASSLVASGRTDTQY

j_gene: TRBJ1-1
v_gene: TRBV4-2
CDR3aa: ASSQVSAENTEAF

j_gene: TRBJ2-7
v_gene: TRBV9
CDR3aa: ASSVGVGGFKYEQY

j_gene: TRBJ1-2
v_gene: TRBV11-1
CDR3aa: ASSLSGISLYGYT

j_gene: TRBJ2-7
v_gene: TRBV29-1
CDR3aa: SVSGQNEQY

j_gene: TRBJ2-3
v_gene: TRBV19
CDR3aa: ASSIAGQKSTDTQY

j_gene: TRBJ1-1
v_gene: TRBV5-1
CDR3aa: ASSLGTGGTEAF

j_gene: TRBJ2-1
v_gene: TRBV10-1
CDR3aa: ASSDGGVPFEQF

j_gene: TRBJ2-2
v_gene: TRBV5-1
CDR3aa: ASSLGTGGVVAAGELF

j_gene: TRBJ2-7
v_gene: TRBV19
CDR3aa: ASSWGQGAYEQY

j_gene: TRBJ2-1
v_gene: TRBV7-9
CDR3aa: ASSLSGNEQF

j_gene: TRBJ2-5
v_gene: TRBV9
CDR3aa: ASTPTGDPTQTQY

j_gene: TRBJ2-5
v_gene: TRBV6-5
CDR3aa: ASSSREGGYQETQY

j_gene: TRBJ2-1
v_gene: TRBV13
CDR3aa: ASSLVRQGPRSYNEQF

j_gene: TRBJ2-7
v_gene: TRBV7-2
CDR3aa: ASSLGALGSYEQY

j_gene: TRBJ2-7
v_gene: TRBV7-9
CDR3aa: ASSLDGAGAAYEQY

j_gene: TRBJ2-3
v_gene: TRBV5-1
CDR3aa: ASSPETDTQY

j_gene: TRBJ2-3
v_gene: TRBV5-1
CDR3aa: ASSGGLAESDTQY

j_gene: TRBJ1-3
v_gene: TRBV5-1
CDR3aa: ASSFDTGRSSGNTIY

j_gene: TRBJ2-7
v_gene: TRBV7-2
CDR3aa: ASSLAGGPNEQY

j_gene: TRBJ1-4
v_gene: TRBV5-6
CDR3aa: ASSLHPGGGLF

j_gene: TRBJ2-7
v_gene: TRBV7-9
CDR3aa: ASSKSGGPSFYEQY

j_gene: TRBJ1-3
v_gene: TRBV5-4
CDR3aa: ASSLAGSSGNTIY

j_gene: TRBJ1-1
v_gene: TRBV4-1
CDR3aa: ASSQDYRTEAF